This T cell receptor beta chain was sequenced during a study of OX40 agonist ivuxolimab in advanced cancers. Looking at the study overall: Ivuxolimab was delivered to patients intravenously every 2 weeks at doses spanning 0.01 to 10 mg/kg. Dose-escalation patients had hepatocellular carcinoma, melanoma, renal cell or head and neck cancer.

Germline V lookup: CDR1 SEHNR, CDR2 FQNEAQ (reference sequence). This CDR3 contains 14 residues. Repertoires were generated with immunoSEQ multiplex PCR, while TCRdb's copy carries only in-frame clones and drops some. Altogether around 29,000 clones are present, approximately 90% being singletons, with the ten largest covering more than 9%. Study outcomes and limitations: At 0.1-3.0 mg/kg, partial responders had clonal expansion among the lowest observed.

With regard to this clone: Its antigen is not known.

The origin of this receptor is an adult with an advanced solid tumor such as melanoma, head and neck, liver or kidney cancer. This chain joins TRBV7-9 and TRBJ2-5; possibly TRBD2 for D (6 bases). The assigned J gene may be wrong: the sequence end matches TRBJ2-7 better. The material sequenced was CD4+ or CD8+ T cells sorted from blood, taken in a trial of the OX40 agonist ivuxolimab. The CDR3 region has the DNA TGTGCCACCAACCCCCTAGCGCTGGCATACGAGCAGTACTTC. Amino acid sequence: CATNPLALAYEQYF.